The 22 T cell receptor beta chains below were found in one sample sequenced in a study of blood T cell repertoires in COVID-19. Profiling relied on immunoSEQ multiplex PCR, and the TCRdb table lists in-frame clones only, not all of them. The sample carries 490,000 or so clones, 85% to 90% recorded once. Sequenced input: PBMCs or T cells enriched from blood (not recorded which). The receptor set was obtained from a woman aged 40 to 49 who had recovered from COVID-19.

The chain recombines TRBV5-8 with TRBJ1-5; D may be TRBD1 (5 bases). Germline CDR1 reads SGHTS; CDR2 reads YDEGEE. V dropped 5 bases and J dropped 0 bases, with 12 bases sitting between them. The CDR3 has 15 amino acids. The CDR3 sequence is CASSPQGLSNQPQHF. The CDR3 DNA follows: TGTGCCAGCAGTCCGCAGGGTCTTAGCAATCAGCCCCAGCATTTT.

This clone has a single count. The chain links TRBV5-6 to TRBJ2-7; TRBD1 agrees at 8 bases. CDR3 length equals 15 residues. CDR1 SGHDT and CDR2 YYEEEE come from the germline V gene. Trimming at V came to 2 bases and at J to 3 bases, leaving 7 bases not matched to a gene. The CDR3 region is CASSFLRDRLYEQYF. The CDR3 DNA reads as TGTGCCAGCAGCTTCCTCCGGGACAGGCTCTACGAGCAGTACTTC. Full variable domain (outside the CDR3, taken from reference TRBV5-6 and TRBJ2-7): DAGVTQSPTHLIKTRGQQVTLRCSPKSGHDTVSWYQQALGQGPQFIFQYYEEEERQRGNFPDRFSGHQFPNYSSELNVNALLLGDSALYLCASSFLRDRLYEQYFGPGTRLTVT.

The chain employs TRBV6-6 and TRBJ1-2, with unresolved D. V dropped 2 bases and J dropped 0 bases, with 7 bases sitting between them. The germline V gene encodes CDR1 MNHNY and CDR2 SVGAGI (reference sequence). CDR3 size: 14 residues. The CDR3 DNA is TGTGCCAGCAGTTACGACTCTTCTAACTATGGCTACACCTTC. Protein product: CASSYDSSNYGYTF.

This chain connects TRBV29-1 to TRBJ2-5; unclear D gene. This CDR3 comprises 10 residues. CDR1 SQVTM and CDR2 ANQGSEA come from the germline V gene. V lost 7 bases and J lost 1, with 4 bases in between. The CDR3 DNA reads as TGCAGCGGACTCCAAGAGACCCAGTACTTC. Residues: CSGLQETQYF.

Of note for this clone: This specimen includes other DNA sequences encoding the same CDR3. CDR3 loop: CASSMDRGRYGYTF. For the CDR3, the DNA is TGTGCCAGTAGTATGGACAGGGGGCGTTATGGCTACACCTTC. The chain uses TRBV19 and TRBJ1-2; the match to TRBD1 covers 11 bases. Losses at the gene ends were 3 bases for V and 5 bases for J; bases not matched to a gene: 2. Germline V gives CDR1 LNHDA, CDR2 SQIVND (reference sequence). CDR3 length: 14 residues.

This chain uses TRBV6-5 with TRBJ1-5; 8 bases line up with TRBD1. The CDR3 length is 13 residues. Germline-derived CDR1 and CDR2 are MNHEY and SVGAGI. After removal of 8 bases from V and 5 bases from J, the junction contained 5 bases not matched to a gene. CDR3 bases: TGTGCCAGCCGCCAGGGGGCACATCAGCCCCAGCATTTT. This codes for CASRQGAHQPQHF.

The chain has TRBV10-2 and TRBJ2-7, with TRBD1 matching over 12 bases. Germline V gene lookup returns CDR1 WSHSY and CDR2 SAAADI. CDR3 length equals 16 residues. The V gene end was trimmed by 3 bases and the J gene end by 7 bases; junction bases not matched to a gene: 10. Here the CDR3 reads CASSESLGQGAREQYF. CDR3 DNA sequence: TGCGCCAGCAGTGAATCGTTGGGACAGGGGGCTAGGGAGCAGTACTTC.

V gene TRBV4-2 combines with J gene TRBJ1-1; 7 bases agree with TRBD1. The germline V gene has CDR1 LGHNA and CDR2 YNFKEQ. J lost 6 bases, V lost 0 bases, and 7 bases had no gene match. The CDR3 is made up of 15 amino acids. CDR3 coding DNA: TGTGCCAGCAGCCAAGATGGCGAGGGGGCAGCTGAAGCTTTCTTT. This codes for CASSQDGEGAAEAFF.

The V call is TRBV19, the J call TRBJ1-2, with 8 bases identical to TRBD1. The trim removed 7 bases at V and 8 bases at J, leaving 9 bases unmatched. CDR3 length: 13 residues. Germline V CDR1 and CDR2: LNHDA, SQIVND (reference sequence). The chain's CDR3 is CASTGQGVFGYTF. CDR3 sequence (DNA): TGTGCCAGTACAGGACAGGGAGTATTCGGCTACACCTTC.

CDR3 DNA: TGTGCCAGCAGCTTGGGACTTAACTATGGCTACACCTTC. This translates into CASSLGLNYGYTF. V and J are TRBV5-6 and TRBJ1-2, with D hard to call. This CDR3 has 13 amino acids. Germline V gives CDR1 SGHDT, CDR2 YYEEEE. V was clipped by 0 bases and J by 1 base, with 4 bases between them.

This clone was picked up one time. The chain has TRBV3-1 (or the pseudogene TRBV3-2) and TRBJ1-1; maybe TRBD1 (5 bases). This CDR3 contains 20 residues. The V gene's germline CDR1 is LGHDT and CDR2 YNNKEL (reference sequence). V lost 4 bases and J lost 1, with 28 bases in between. CDR3: CASSRHRGGRGKGRNTEAFF. The CDR3 DNA is TGTGCCAGCAGCCGGCATAGGGGTGGAAGGGGAAAGGGTAGGAACACTGAAGCTTTCTTT.

The chain combines TRBV6-5 with TRBJ2-1, with a weak D call TRBD1 (5 bases). Germline-derived CDR1 and CDR2 are MNHEY and SVGAGI. V was cut by 4 bases and J by 10 bases, with 14 bases left in between. CDR3 length equals 13 residues. Written as DNA, the CDR3 is TGTGCCAGCAGTTTCGGCCTCCAGGGCGAGCAGTTCTTC. This sequence encodes CASSFGLQGEQFF.

J is TRBJ1-1 and V is TRBV9, with a possible D match to TRBD1 (5 bases). V was pared by 4 bases and J by 0 bases, with 16 bases between. The germline V gene has CDR1 SGDLS and CDR2 YYNGEE. This CDR3 comprises 16 residues. The CDR3, as DNA: TGTGCCAGCAGCCGTGTGGGCGGACACATGAACACTGAAGCTTTCTTT. Translation gives CASSRVGGHMNTEAFF.

This chain connects TRBV7-2 to TRBJ1-2, with D perhaps matching TRBD1 (6 bases). Per germline, CDR1 SGHTA and CDR2 FQGNSA. The CDR3 covers 15 residues. The ends were cut back, 3 bases at V and 4 bases at J, with 15 bases in the middle. The CDR3 loop is CASSFTGQGIYGYTF. The CDR3 bases are TGTGCCAGCAGCTTTACGGGACAAGGGATCTATGGCTACACCTTC.

The chain employs TRBV19 and TRBJ1-4; D remains ambiguous. Trimming took 0 bases from V and 4 from J, leaving 6 bases between them. Germline CDR1 LNHDA, CDR2 SQIVND (reference sequence). CDR3 length: 14 residues. For the CDR3, the DNA is TGTGCCAGTAGTATAGAAAGAGTTAATGAAAAACTGTTTTTT. The encoded protein is CASSIERVNEKLFF. Full variable domain (remainder filled in from reference TRBV19 and TRBJ1-4): DGGITQSPKYLFRKEGQNVTLSCEQNLNHDAMYWYRQDPGQGLRLIYYSQIVNDFQKGDIAEGYSVSREKKESFPLTVTSAQKNPTAFYLCASSIERVNEKLFFGSGTQLSVL.

V usage is TRBV5-6 and J usage is TRBJ2-7; 7 bases map to TRBD1. Germline CDR1 reads SGHDT; CDR2 reads YYEEEE. V lost 4 bases and J lost 6; bases outside the gene matches: 7. CDR3 length: 13 amino acids. In DNA, the CDR3 is TGTGCCAGCAGCCTGACAGGGATCGGCGAGCAGTACTTC. Residues: CASSLTGIGEQYF.

The genes are TRBV5-8 and TRBJ1-6; 8 positions match TRBD1. The CDR3 contains 16 residues. The ends lost 4 bases at V and 7 bases at J; junction bases unmatched: 10. The germline V gene has CDR1 SGHTS and CDR2 YDEGEE. In DNA, the CDR3 is TGTGCCAGCAGCCTCCGGACAGGGCTCTTCAATTCACCCCTCCACTTT. As protein: CASSLRTGLFNSPLHF.

This chain uses TRBV6-5 with TRBJ1-2; D is unclear. The V end lost 2 bases, the J end lost 4 bases, and 14 bases lay between the germline ends. Looked up from germline, CDR1 is MNHEY and CDR2 is SVGAGI. The CDR3 has 15 residues. In nucleotides, the CDR3 is TGTGCCAGCAGTTACACGACAAGTCCCATCTATGGCTACACCTTC. Protein sequence: CASSYTTSPIYGYTF.

The chain employs TRBV6-5 and TRBJ1-6, with D uncertain. Per germline, CDR1 MNHEY and CDR2 SVGAGI. The V end was cut by 8 bases, the J end by 12 bases, with 23 bases between. The CDR3 is 15 amino acids. For the CDR3, the DNA is TGTGCCAGCGGCAATGGGCCAGGATATTCGGAACCCCTCCACTTT. Its translation: CASGNGPGYSEPLHF.

This clone has a single count. The chain combines TRBV21-1 with TRBJ1-5; TRBD1, as called in the table, went unchecked against the DNA. TRBV21-1 is tagged as a pseudogene. The CDR3 loop spans 17 amino acids. The CDR3 bases are TGTGCCAGCAGCAAAGTGGACACGGAGATAGGGAATCAGCCCCAGCATTTT. Its translation is CASSKVDTEIGNQPQHF.

The V gene is TRBV11-2, the J gene TRBJ1-2; D is unresolved. Trimming removed 3 bases at V and 0 bases at J, with 11 bases between. Germline CDR1 is SGHAT and CDR2 is FQNNGV. CDR3 length: 15 amino acids. The CDR3 here is CASSFLADTNYGYTF. In nucleotides, the CDR3 is TGTGCCAGCAGCTTTTTAGCGGATACTAACTATGGCTACACCTTC.

The rearrangement uses TRBV6-1 and TRBJ1-5; D is uncertain. Trimming shortened V by 2 bases and J by 6 bases, and 14 bases separated the two germline ends. The CDR3 runs 15 residues. Germline CDR1 reads MNHNS; CDR2 reads SASEGT. The CDR3 DNA sequence: TGTGCCAGCAGTGAATTGTCGTGGCAGGTTCAGCCCCAGCATTTT. This translates into CASSELSWQVQPQHF.